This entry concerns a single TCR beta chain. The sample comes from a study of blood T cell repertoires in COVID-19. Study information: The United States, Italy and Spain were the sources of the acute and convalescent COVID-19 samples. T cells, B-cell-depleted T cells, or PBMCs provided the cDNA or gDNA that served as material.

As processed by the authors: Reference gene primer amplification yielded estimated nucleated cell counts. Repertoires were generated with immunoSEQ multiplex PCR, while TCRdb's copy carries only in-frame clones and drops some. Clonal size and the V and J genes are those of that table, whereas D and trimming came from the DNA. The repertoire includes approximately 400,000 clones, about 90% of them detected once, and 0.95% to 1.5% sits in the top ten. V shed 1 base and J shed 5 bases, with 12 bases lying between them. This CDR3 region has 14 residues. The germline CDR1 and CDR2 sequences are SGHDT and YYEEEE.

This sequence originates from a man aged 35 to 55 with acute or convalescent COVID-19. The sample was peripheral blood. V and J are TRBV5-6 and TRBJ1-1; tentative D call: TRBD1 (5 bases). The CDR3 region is CASSLRPRVTEAFF. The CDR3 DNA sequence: TGTGCCAGCAGCTTGAGGCCCAGGGTTACTGAAGCTTTCTTT. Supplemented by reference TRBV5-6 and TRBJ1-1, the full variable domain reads DAGVTQSPTHLIKTRGQQVTLRCSPKSGHDTVSWYQQALGQGPQFIFQYYEEEERQRGNFPDRFSGHQFPNYSSELNVNALLLGDSALYLCASSLRPRVTEAFFGQGTRLTVV.